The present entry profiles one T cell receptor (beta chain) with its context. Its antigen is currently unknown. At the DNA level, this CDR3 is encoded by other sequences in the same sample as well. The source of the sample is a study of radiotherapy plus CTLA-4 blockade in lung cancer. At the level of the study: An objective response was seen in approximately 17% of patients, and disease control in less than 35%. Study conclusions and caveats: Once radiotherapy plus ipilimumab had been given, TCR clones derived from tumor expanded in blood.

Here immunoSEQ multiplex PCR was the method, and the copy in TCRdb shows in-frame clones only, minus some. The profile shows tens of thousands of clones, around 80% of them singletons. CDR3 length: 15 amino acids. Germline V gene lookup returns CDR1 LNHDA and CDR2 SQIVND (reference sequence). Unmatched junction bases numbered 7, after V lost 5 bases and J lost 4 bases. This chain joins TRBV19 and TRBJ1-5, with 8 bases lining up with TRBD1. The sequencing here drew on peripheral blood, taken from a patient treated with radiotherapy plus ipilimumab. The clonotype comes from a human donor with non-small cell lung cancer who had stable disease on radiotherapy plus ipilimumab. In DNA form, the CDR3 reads TGTGCCAGTAGTCCGACAGGGGATAAGAATCAGCCCCAGCATTTT. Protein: CASSPTGDKNQPQHF.